This T cell receptor (beta chain) was sequenced during a study of blood T cell repertoires in COVID-19. Background on the study: PBMCs, B-cell-depleted T cells, or T cells were the source of the cDNA or gDNA that made up the material.

The CDR3 extends over 15 amino acids. The V end lost 3 bases, the J end lost 7 bases, and 16 bases lay between the germline ends. Germline CDR1 and CDR2: DFQATT and SNEGSKA (reference sequence). In the authors' workflow: The authors estimated nucleated cell counts from reference gene primer amplification. This table comes from immunoSEQ multiplex PCR, and its TCRdb copy is limited to in-frame clones, with some not included. V and J calls and clone size are as listed in that table; D and trimming were resolved from the DNA. The sample lists around 250,000 clones; about 82% were seen once. V and J are TRBV20-1 and TRBJ1-6; the D gene is possibly TRBD1 (6 bases). The sample consisted of peripheral blood. This receptor was identified in a woman older than 75 with COVID-19, enrolled during active disease. The CDR3 coding sequence is TGCAGTGCTAGTTCCCGAGGGACACCGAATTCACCCCTCCACTTT. This encodes CSASSRGTPNSPLHF.